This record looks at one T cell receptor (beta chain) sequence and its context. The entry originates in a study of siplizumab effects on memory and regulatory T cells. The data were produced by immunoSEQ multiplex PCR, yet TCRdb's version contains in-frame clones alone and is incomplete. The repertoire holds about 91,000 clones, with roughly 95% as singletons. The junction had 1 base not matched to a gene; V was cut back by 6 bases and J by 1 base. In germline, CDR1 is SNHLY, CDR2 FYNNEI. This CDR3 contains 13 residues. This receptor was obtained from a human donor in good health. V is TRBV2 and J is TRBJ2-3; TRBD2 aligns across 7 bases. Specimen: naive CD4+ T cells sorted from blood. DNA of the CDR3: TGTGCCAGCAGACGGGGGGGCACAGATACGCAGTATTTT. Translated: CASRRGGTDTQYF.